What follows describes a single T cell receptor beta chain. Antigen specificity is unknown. The CDR3 has 17 residues. Per germline, CDR1 MNHEY and CDR2 SMNVEV (reference sequence). V dropped 2 bases and J dropped 7; count of bases not matched to a gene: 7. The data derive from a study of a mutant IDH1 vaccine in newly diagnosed glioma. Noted time point: week 11, during vaccination. One vaccine dose held 300 ug of mutant IDH1 20-mer peptide and came with topical imiquimod. TCRdb's copy holds only in-frame clones and misses some; the assay was immunoSEQ multiplex PCR. The sample contains roughly 120,000 clones, roughly 75% of which appear only once.

The specimen comprised PBMCs, sampled from a glioma patient whose treatment included an IDH1 peptide vaccine. This receptor was obtained from a man between 35 and 55 years old with glioma. The chain has TRBV27 and TRBJ2-1; 14 nucleotides agree with TRBD2. The CDR3 is CASSLMARLAGGNEQFF. The DNA of the CDR3 is TGTGCCAGCAGTTTAATGGCCCGACTAGCGGGAGGGAATGAGCAGTTCTTC.